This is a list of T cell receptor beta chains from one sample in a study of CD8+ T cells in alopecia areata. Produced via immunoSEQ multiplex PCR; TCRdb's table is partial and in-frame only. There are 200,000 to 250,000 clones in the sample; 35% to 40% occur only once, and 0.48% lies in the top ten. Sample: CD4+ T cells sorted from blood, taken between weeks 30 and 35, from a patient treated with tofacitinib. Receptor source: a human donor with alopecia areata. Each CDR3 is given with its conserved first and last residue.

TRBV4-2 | CASSQDMRGFGELFF
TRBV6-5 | CASSYHHSTDTQYF
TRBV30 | CAWIFTDGTGELFF
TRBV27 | CASTSMARNTEAFF
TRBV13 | CASGVSNYGYTF
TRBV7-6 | CASSLGASNQPQHF
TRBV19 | CASSSTGISSYNEQFF
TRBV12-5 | CASGTGPPREQFF
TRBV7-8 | CASSYLTWDSQYF
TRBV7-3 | CASSLGTDYGYTF
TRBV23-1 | CASSQFWGGIGYEQYF
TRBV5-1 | CASSVSGDAKNIQYF
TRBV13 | CASSLLTYEQYF
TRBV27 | CASSGGQGAEAFF
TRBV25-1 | CASSRTAGGRHIQYF
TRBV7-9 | CAKVGLGAVNTGELFF
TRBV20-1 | CSARDRYGYTF
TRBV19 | CASSPTGQVYTGELFF
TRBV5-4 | CASSSDQGRGYTF
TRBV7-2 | CASSGQSGRAETQYF
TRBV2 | CASSPRGTEAFF
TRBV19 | CASSPQSSIETQYF